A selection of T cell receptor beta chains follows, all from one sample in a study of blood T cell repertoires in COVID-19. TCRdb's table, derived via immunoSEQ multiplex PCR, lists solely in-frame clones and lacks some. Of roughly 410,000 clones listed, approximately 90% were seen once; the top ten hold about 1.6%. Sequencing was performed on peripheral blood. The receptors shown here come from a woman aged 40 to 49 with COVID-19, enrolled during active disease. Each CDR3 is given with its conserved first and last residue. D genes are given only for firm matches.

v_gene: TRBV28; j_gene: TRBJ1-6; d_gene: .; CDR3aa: CASSLDSVSYNSPLHF
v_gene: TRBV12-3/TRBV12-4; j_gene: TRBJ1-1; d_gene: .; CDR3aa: CASSYGGEAFF
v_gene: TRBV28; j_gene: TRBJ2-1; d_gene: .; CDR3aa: CASTPPGTYNEQFF
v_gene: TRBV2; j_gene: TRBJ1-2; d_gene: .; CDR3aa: CASIMTANYGYTF
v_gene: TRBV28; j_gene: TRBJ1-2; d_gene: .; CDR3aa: CASRLAGGGYGYTF
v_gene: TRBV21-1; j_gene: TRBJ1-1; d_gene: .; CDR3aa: CASSLVGPRGTDRGLSGRTEAFF
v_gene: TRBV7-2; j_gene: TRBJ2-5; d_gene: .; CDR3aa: CASSPNLGAGETQYF
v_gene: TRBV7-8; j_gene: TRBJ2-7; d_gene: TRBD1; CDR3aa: CASSRDPGQGSYEQYF
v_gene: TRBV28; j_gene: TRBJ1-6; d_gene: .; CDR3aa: CASRLDILSYNSPLHF
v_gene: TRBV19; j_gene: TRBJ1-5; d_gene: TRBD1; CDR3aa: CASSITGAEGSQHF
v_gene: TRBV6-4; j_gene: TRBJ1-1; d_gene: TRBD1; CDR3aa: CASSDGTGEAFF
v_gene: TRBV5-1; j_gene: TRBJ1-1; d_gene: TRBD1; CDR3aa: CASSPSPLGQGYVAFF
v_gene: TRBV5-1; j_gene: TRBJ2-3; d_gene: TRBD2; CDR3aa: CASSELAGGTDTQYF
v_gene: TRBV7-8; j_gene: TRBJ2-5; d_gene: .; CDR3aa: CASSLAVLAQYF
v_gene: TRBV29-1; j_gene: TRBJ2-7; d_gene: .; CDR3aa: CSVQRQVSGEQYF
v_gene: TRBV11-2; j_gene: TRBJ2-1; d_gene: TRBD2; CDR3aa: CASSLTPGLALYNEQFF
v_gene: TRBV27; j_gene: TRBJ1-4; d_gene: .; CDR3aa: CASSSPNRDPNEKLFF
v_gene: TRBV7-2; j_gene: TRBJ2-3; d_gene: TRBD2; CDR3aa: CASSLVSGGLAADTQYF
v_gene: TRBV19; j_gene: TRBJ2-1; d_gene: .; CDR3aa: CASRLGAGVANEQFF
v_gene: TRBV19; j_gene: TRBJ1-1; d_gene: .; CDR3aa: CASSGEGVGTEAFF
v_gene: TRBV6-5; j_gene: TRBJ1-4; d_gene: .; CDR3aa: CATTVNQGEKLFF
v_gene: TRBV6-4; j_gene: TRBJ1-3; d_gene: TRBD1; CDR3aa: CASDTGGLENTIYF
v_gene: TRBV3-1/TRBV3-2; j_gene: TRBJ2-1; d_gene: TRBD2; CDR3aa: CASSPAGGFDEQFF
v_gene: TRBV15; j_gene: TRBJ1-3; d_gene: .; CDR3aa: CATSRVQGTGNTIYF
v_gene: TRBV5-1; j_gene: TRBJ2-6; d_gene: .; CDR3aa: CASSLVGRRAGASGANVLTF
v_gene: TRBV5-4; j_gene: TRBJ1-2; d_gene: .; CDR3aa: CASSPSGASYGYTF
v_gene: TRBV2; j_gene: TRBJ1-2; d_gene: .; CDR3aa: CASSEQGRNYGYTF
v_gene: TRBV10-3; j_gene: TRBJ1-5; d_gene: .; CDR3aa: CANRAGIDQPQHF
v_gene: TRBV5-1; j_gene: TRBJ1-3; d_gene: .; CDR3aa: CASSLTLGAGNTIYF
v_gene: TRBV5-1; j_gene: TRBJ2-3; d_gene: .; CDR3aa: CASSIKRGGEVRDTQYF
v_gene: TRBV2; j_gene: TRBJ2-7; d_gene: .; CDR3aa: CATRGGTYEQYF
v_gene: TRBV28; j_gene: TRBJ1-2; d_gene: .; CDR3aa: CASSLLSDYGYTF
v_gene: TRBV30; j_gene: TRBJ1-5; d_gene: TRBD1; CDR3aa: CAFSPRAGGFRPQHF
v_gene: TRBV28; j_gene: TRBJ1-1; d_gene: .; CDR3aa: CASNPPASLINTEAFF
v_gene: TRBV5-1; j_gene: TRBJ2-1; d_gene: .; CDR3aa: CASSLEKRSSYNEQFF
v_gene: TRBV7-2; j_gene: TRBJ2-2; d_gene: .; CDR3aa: CASSFRVQSTGELFF
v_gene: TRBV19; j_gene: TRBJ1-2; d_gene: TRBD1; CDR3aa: CASSIGGTGLSGYTF
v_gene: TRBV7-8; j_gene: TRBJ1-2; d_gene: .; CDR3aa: CASSLGTDYGYTF
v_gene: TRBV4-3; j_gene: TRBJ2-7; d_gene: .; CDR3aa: CASSQEKMQAYEQYF
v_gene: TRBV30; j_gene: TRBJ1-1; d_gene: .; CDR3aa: CAWGPSGAEAFF
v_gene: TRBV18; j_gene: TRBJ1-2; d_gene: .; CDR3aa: CASSPPGSWFELGDGYTF
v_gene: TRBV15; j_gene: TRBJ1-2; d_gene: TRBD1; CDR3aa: CATSRGQGTNYGYTF
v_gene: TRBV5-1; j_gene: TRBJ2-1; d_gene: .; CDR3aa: CASSTMSSYNEQFF
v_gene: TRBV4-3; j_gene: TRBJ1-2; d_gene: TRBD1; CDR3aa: CASSQVGQGHGYTF
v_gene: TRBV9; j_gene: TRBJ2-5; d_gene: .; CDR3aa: CASSVAPSSVETQYF
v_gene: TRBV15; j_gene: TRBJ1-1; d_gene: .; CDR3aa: CATSPSGYTEAFF
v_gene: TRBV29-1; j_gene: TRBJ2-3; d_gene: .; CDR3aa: CSVERGGGSTDTQYF
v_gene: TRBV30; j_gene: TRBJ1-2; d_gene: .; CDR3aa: CAWKTGFGYTF
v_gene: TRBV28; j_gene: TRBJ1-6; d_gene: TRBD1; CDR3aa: CASRLTGSHSPLHF
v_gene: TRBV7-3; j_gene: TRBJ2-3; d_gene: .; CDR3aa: CASRKRHGRDTDTQYF
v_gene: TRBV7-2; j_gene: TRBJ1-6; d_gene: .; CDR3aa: CASSLATPQLLYNSPLHF
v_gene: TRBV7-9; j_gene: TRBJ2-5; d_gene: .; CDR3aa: CASSLGPSREAQETQYF
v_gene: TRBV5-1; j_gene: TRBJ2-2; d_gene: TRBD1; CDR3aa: CASSYQRTGNTGELFF